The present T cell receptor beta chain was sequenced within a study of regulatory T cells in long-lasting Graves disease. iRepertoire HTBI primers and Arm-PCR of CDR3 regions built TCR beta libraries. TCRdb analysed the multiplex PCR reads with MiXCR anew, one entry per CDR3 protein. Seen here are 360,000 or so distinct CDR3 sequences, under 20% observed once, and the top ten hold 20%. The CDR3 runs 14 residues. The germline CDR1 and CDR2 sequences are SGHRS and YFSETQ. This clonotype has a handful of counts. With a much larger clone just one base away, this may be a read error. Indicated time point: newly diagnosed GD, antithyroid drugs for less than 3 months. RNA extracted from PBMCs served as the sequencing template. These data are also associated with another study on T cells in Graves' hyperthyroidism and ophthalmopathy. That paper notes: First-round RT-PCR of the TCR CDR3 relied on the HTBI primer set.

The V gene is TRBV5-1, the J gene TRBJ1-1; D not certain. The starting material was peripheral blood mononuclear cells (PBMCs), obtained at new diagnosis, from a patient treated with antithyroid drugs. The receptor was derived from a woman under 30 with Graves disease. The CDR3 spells CASSPRFVNTEASF. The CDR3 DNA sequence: TGCGCCAGCAGCCCCAGGTTCGTGAACACTGAAGCTTCCTTT.